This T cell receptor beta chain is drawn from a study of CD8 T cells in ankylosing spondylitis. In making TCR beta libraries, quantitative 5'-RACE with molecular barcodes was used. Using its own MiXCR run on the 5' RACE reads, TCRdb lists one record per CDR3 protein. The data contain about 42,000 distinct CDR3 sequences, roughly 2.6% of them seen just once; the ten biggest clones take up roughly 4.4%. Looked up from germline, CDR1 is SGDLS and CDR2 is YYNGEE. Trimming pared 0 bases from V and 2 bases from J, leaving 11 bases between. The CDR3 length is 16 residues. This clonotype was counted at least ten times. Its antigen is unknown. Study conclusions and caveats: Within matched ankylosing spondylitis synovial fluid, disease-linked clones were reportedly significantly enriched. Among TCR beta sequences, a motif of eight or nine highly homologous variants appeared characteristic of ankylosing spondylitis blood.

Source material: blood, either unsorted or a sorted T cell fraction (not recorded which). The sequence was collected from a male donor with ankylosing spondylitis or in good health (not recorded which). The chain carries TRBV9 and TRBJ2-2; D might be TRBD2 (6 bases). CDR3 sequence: CASSVVGSGNTGELFF. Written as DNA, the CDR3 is TGTGCCAGCAGCGTAGTTGGTAGCGGTAACACCGGGGAGCTGTTTTTT.